Shown below are 21 T cell receptor beta chains from a single sample sequenced in a study of shared clonotypes between healthy human individuals. Profiling relied on immunoSEQ multiplex PCR, and the TCRdb table lists in-frame clones only, not all of them. This table has about 1.5 million clones, about 96% appearing once. What was sequenced was naive CD4+ T cells sorted from blood. Subset given: CD45RA+ positively selected. The receptors originated from a man aged 25-45 years in good health.

The CDR3 here is CASSATSGVEQYF. The CDR3 DNA reads as TGTGCCAGTAGTGCGACTAGCGGGGTCGAGCAGTACTTC. This sequence joins TRBV19 and TRBJ2-7, with 11 bases matching TRBD2. The CDR3 runs 13 residues. Germline V lookup: CDR1 LNHDA, CDR2 SQIVND (reference sequence). V was pared by 5 bases and J by 6 bases, with 3 bases of the junction left unmatched.

This chain uses TRBV10-1 with TRBJ2-1; unclear D gene. The V and J ends lost 2 bases and 0 bases respectively, with 8 bases between them. The CDR3 runs 15 residues. The germline CDR1 and CDR2 sequences are WNHNN and SYGVQD (reference sequence). Here the CDR3 DNA reads TGCGCCAGCAGTGAGAGGGCTACCTCCTACAATGAGCAGTTCTTC. Amino acid sequence: CASSERATSYNEQFF.

The chain links TRBV28 to TRBJ1-5, with 7 bases that match TRBD1. The CDR3 runs to 14 residues. Losses at the gene ends were 1 base for V and 6 bases for J; bases not matched to a gene: 3. CDR1 and CDR2 from the germline V gene are MDHEN and SYDVKM. The CDR3 DNA sequence: TGTGCCAGCAGTTTATTAGGGGGCGTTCAGCCCCAGCATTTT. Its protein is CASSLLGGVQPQHF.

The genes are TRBV7-6 and TRBJ2-1; D may be TRBD1 (5 bases). The germline V gene has CDR1 SGHVS and CDR2 FNYEAQ. V lost 3 bases and J lost 4, with 22 bases in between. This CDR3 is built from 18 residues. The CDR3 loop reads CASSLKMSKGNRYNEQFF. The CDR3 DNA reads as TGTGCCAGCAGCTTGAAGATGAGTAAGGGGAACCGGTACAATGAGCAGTTCTTC.

The chain combines TRBV15 with TRBJ2-1, with D possibly TRBD2 on 5 matching bases. Germline V lookup: CDR1 LNHNV, CDR2 YYDKDF (reference sequence). The CDR3 covers 17 residues. V shed 4 bases and J shed 7 bases, with 23 bases lying between them. The CDR3 spells CATSKYLEASRENEQFF. The CDR3 DNA is TGTGCCACCAGCAAGTATCTGGAGGCGAGCCGCGAGAATGAGCAGTTCTTC.

The sample holds a few counts of this clone. V usage is TRBV6-5 and J usage is TRBJ2-1; TRBD1 matches at 9 bases. Germline values: CDR1 MNHEY, CDR2 SVGAGI. The CDR3 contains 13 residues. V dropped 4 bases and J dropped 10; count of bases not matched to a gene: 5. The CDR3 DNA follows: TGTGCCAGCAGTTTGGACAGGGGTGGAGAGCAGTTCTTC. Protein sequence: CASSLDRGGEQFF.

The chain's CDR3 is CASSPIAGGTDTQYF. The CDR3 nucleotides read TGTGCCAGCTCTCCGATAGCGGGAGGAACAGATACGCAGTATTTT. The J gene is TRBJ2-3, the V gene TRBV18; 10 positions match TRBD2. The CDR3 is 15 residues long. Trimming removed 6 bases from V and 3 bases from J; junction bases left unmatched: 6. The germline V gene encodes CDR1 KGHSH and CDR2 LQKENI. Filled out from reference TRBV18 and TRBJ2-3, the complete variable domain reads NAGVMQNPRHLVRRRGQEARLRCSPMKGHSHVYWYRQLPEEGLKFMVYLQKENIIDESGMPKERFSAEFPKEGPSILRIQQVVRGDSAAYFCASSPIAGGTDTQYFGPGTRLTVL.

CDR3 region: CASSLTSSNEQFF. CDR3 nucleotide sequence: TGCGCCAGCAGCCTGACTAGTAGCAATGAGCAGTTCTTC. The chain uses TRBV5-1 and TRBJ2-1; perhaps TRBD2 as D (6 bases). The V and J ends lost 4 bases and 6 bases respectively, with 11 bases between them. CDR3 length equals 13 residues. Germline lookup yields CDR1 SGHRS and CDR2 YFSETQ.

The chain is built from TRBV28 and TRBJ1-2; 8 bases are a match to TRBD1. The ends lost 5 bases at V and 3 bases at J; junction bases unmatched: 5. The germline gives CDR1 MDHEN, CDR2 SYDVKM. The CDR3 has 14 amino acids. This CDR3 is CASSPGQGDYGYTF. The CDR3 nucleotides are TGTGCCAGCAGTCCCGGACAGGGTGACTATGGCTACACCTTC.

This clone was seen just once. The chain is built from TRBV5-1 and TRBJ2-7, with D perhaps TRBD2 (6 bases). From germline, CDR1 is SGHRS and CDR2 YFSETQ. The ends were cut back, 4 bases at V and 8 bases at J, with 19 bases in the middle. This CDR3 is 14 amino acids long. CDR3 sequence (DNA): TGCGCCAGCAGCCCCCACACAGACGGGGGAAAGCAGTACTTC. Translation gives CASSPHTDGGKQYF.

The chain links TRBV27 to TRBJ1-1; weak D call: TRBD1 (5 bases). Germline loops: CDR1 MNHEY, CDR2 SMNVEV (reference sequence). This CDR3 spans 13 amino acids. V lost 1 base and J lost 7, with 10 bases in between. Written as DNA, the CDR3 is TGTGCCAGCAGTTTATGGGGGTTTGGTGAAGCTTTCTTT. Amino acids: CASSLWGFGEAFF.

This chain connects TRBV6-1 to TRBJ2-5, with a tentative D call TRBD1 (6 bases). There are 11 residues in the CDR3. The germline CDR1 and CDR2 sequences are MNHNS and SASEGT. Trimming left V 6 bases short and J 13 bases short, with 15 bases between. CDR3 residues: CASRDHRVRYF. CDR3 bases: TGTGCCAGCAGGGATCACAGGGTCAGGTACTTC.

This rearrangement joins TRBV28 to TRBJ2-7; no clear D. This CDR3 has 18 residues. V lost 3 bases, J lost 0 bases, and 21 bases lay in between. The V gene's germline CDR1 is MDHEN and CDR2 SYDVKM. CDR3 in amino acids: CASSFFFDLISSSYEQYF. CDR3 nucleotide sequence: TGTGCCAGCAGTTTCTTTTTTGATCTCATCAGTAGCTCCTACGAGCAGTACTTC.

The rearrangement joins TRBV9 to TRBJ2-7; 7 nucleotides match TRBD2. The germline gives CDR1 SGDLS, CDR2 YYNGEE. CDR3 length equals 13 residues. V trimming: 0 bases; J trimming: 6 bases; junction bases outside the gene matches: 3. In DNA, the CDR3 is TGTGCCAGCAGCGTAGCGGGAGGAGGCGAGCAGTACTTC. It codes for CASSVAGGGEQYF.

To note about this clone: This sample includes further DNA sequences coding for the same CDR3. The rearrangement links TRBV11-2 to TRBJ2-1, with D tentatively TRBD2 (5 bases). V lost 5 bases, J lost 7 bases, and 9 bases lay in between. Germline V gene data show CDR1 as SGHAT and CDR2 as FQNNGV. The CDR3 is made up of 12 amino acids. The CDR3 protein is CASSLLGNEQFF. CDR3 DNA: TGTGCCAGCAGCCTACTAGGGAATGAGCAGTTCTTC.

The rearrangement uses TRBV5-1 and TRBJ2-1; D gene unclear. Trimming left V 4 bases short and J 4 bases short, with 12 bases between. The germline V gene encodes CDR1 SGHRS and CDR2 YFSETQ. The CDR3 length is 14 residues. The CDR3 sequence is CASSGEDGYNEQFF. CDR3 DNA: TGCGCCAGCAGCGGCGAGGACGGATACAATGAGCAGTTCTTC.

The chain combines TRBV7-9 with TRBJ2-1; 12 nucleotides agree with TRBD2. Germline V gene lookup returns CDR1 SEHNR and CDR2 FQNEAQ (reference sequence). V lost 5 bases, J lost 4 bases, and 9 bases stayed unmatched. This CDR3 is 17 amino acids long. CDR3 protein: CASSPRGLAGGYNEQFF. The CDR3 bases are TGTGCCAGCAGCCCTAGAGGTCTAGCGGGAGGGTACAATGAGCAGTTCTTC.

The chain carries TRBV4-1 and TRBJ1-2, with 11 nucleotides matching TRBD1. Trimming removed 4 bases from V and 4 bases from J; junction bases left unmatched: 14. This CDR3 is built from 18 residues. Germline assignment: CDR1 MGHRA and CDR2 YSYEKL. CDR3 in amino acids: CASSLKGQGVGEFYGYTF. CDR3 in DNA: TGCGCCAGCAGCCTAAAGGGACAGGGGGTCGGTGAGTTCTATGGCTACACCTTC.

The chain employs TRBV5-1 and TRBJ2-7; perhaps D is TRBD1 or TRBD2 (6 bases each). Deletions cut 7 bases from V and 2 bases from J, with 16 bases between. There are 14 residues in the CDR3. In germline, CDR1 is SGHRS, CDR2 YFSETQ. CDR3 coding DNA: TGCGCCAGCTCAGCCTCCGGGGGCACCTACGAGCAGTACTTC. It translates to CASSASGGTYEQYF.

As regards this clone: Other DNA sequences in the sample encode the same CDR3. The chain joins TRBV7-6 to TRBJ1-1, with D uncertain. The V gene's germline CDR1 is SGHVS and CDR2 FNYEAQ. V lost 1 base and J lost 1, with 10 bases in between. This CDR3 is 15 amino acids long. CDR3 nucleotide sequence: TGTGCCAGCAGCTTAGACGGAGCGTCGAACACTGAAGCTTTCTTT. Translated: CASSLDGASNTEAFF.

The CDR3 nucleotides read TGTGCCAGCCAAGGAGCCGACAGGGTTTACGCTGAAGCTTTCTTT. This encodes CASQGADRVYAEAFF. The chain combines TRBV14 with TRBJ1-1; 7 positions agree with TRBD1. Germline V CDR1 and CDR2: SGHDN, FVKESK. This CDR3 region has 15 residues. V was pared by 8 bases and J by 6 bases, with 15 bases of the junction left unmatched.